This is a list of T cell receptor beta chains from one sample in a study of regulatory T cells in long-lasting Graves disease. One entry per CDR3 protein results from TCRdb running MiXCR on the multiplex PCR reads. The repertoire holds 300,000 to 400,000 distinct CDR3 sequences, with about 20% as singletons. The specimen was peripheral blood mononuclear cells (PBMCs), collected when the disease was refractory, from a patient treated with antithyroid drugs. These receptor sequences come from a female donor with Graves disease. Each CDR3 is given with its conserved first and last residue. Each record gives: D gene, V gene, clone size, J gene, CDR3 DNA, CDR3 protein. A D gene is named only where the DNA matches it firmly. The size of a clone is reported for some rows only, either as once, few or many, or as a class for expanded clones.

-	TRBV5-1	-	TRBJ1-3	TGCGCCAGCGGGGCTTTCTCTGGAAACACCATATATTTT	CASGAFSGNTIYF
-	TRBV7-9	many	TRBJ2-5	TGTGCCAGCAGCTTAGCGGCCGGAGGGGAGACCCAGTACTTC	CASSLAAGGETQYF
TRBD1	TRBV7-9	many	TRBJ1-2	TGTGCCAGCAGCTTAGATATCGGGACAGGGAATGGCTACACCTTC	CASSLDIGTGNGYTF
-	TRBV19	few	TRBJ2-2	TGTGCCAGTAGTAACCCGGGACAAGTGAACACCGGGGAGCTGTTTTTT	CASSNPGQVNTGELFF
-	TRBV27	many	TRBJ1-6	TGTGCCAGCAGTTTAGGGGGTGTGGGGTCACCCCTCCACTTT	CASSLGGVGSPLHF
TRBD1	TRBV6-1	many	TRBJ2-7	TGTGCCAGCAGCCTGCTCCGGGACAGAGCCTACGAGCAGTACTTC	CASSLLRDRAYEQYF
TRBD1	TRBV5-1	-	TRBJ2-7	TGCGCCAGCAGCTCGCCGGGACAGGGGTTTTTTGAGCAGTACTTC	CASSSPGQGFFEQYF
-	TRBV11-2	few	TRBJ2-3	TGTGCCAGCAGCCATCCGGACGGCCATACGCAGTATTTT	CASSHPDGHTQYF
-	TRBV12-3/TRBV12-4	few	TRBJ1-2	TGTGCCAGCGGTGGACGGTCGTTAGATGGCTACACCTTC	CASGGRSLDGYTF
-	TRBV28	many	TRBJ2-7	TGTGCCAGCAGTTTAGTGTGGACAGTGGACGAGCAGTACTTC	CASSLVWTVDEQYF
-	TRBV27	-	TRBJ2-2	TGTGCCAGCAGTTTAAGACGGGAGAACACCGGGGAGCTGTTTTTT	CASSLRRENTGELFF
-	TRBV6-1	many	TRBJ1-1	TGTGCCAGCAGTCTGATTAGCGACACTGAAGCTTTCTTT	CASSLISDTEAFF
TRBD1	TRBV27	few	TRBJ1-6	TGTGCCAGCAGTTTATACACAGGGGGGCTCTATAATTCACCCCTCCACTTT	CASSLYTGGLYNSPLHF
-	TRBV6-9	many	TRBJ2-7	TGTGCCAGCAGTTCTCGTCTCAGCGAGCAGTACTTC	CASSSRLSEQYF
TRBD1	TRBV20-1	many	TRBJ2-5	TGCAGTGCTAGAGACCCCGGACAGGGGCAAGAGACCCAGTACTTC	CSARDPGQGQETQYF
TRBD1	TRBV6-2/TRBV6-3	many	TRBJ2-7	TGTGCCAGCAGTTACCCGGGACAGGGGGGTTACGAGCAGTACTTC	CASSYPGQGGYEQYF
-	TRBV6-1	few	TRBJ1-6	TGTGCCAGCGGGAGAACAGGGACGAATTCACCCCTCCACTTT	CASGRTGTNSPLHF
TRBD2	TRBV28	many	TRBJ2-5	TGTGCCAGCAAACTAGCGGGAGCGAGGGAGACCCAGTACTTC	CASKLAGARETQYF
TRBD2	TRBV7-2	many	TRBJ2-5	TGTGCCAGCAGCTTAGTATCACTAGCGGGGCAAGAGACCCAGTACTTC	CASSLVSLAGQETQYF
-	TRBV30	few	TRBJ1-5	TGTGCCTGGAGTCCGATCGGGTTAAATCAGCCCCAGCATTTT	CAWSPIGLNQPQHF
-	TRBV2	many	TRBJ1-1	TGTGCCAGCATCGGGGGCCGCCTGGACACTGAAGCTTTCTTT	CASIGGRLDTEAFF
-	TRBV30	many	TRBJ1-6	TGTGCATTGGGGAGCTCCTATAATTCACCCCTCCACTTT	CALGSSYNSPLHF